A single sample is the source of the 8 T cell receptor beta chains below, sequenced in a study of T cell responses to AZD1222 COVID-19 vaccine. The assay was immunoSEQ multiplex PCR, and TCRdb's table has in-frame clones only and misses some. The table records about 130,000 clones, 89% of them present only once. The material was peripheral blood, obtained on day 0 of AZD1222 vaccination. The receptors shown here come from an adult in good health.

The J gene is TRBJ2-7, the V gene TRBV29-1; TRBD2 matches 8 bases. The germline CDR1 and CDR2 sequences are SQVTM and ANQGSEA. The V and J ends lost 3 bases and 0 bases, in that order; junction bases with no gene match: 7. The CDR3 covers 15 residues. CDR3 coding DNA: TGCAGCGTTGATGTAGGCGGGGGGAGCTCCTACGAGCAGTACTTC. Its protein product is CSVDVGGGSSYEQYF.

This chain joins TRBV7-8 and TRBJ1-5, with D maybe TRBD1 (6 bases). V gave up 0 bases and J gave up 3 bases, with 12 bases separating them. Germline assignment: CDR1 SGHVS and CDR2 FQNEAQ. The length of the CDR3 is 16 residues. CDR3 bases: TGTGCCAGCAGCTTAGCTAAGGACAGCAACAATCAGCCCCAGCATTTT. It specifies CASSLAKDSNNQPQHF.

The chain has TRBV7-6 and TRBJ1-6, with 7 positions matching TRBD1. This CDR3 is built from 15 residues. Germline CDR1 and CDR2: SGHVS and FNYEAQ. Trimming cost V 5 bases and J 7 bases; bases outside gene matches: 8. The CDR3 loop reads CASSGARGRNSPLHF. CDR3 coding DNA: TGTGCCAGCAGCGGGGCCAGGGGGAGAAATTCACCCCTCCACTTT.

The CDR3 reads CASLPRAGWTNEQFF. The CDR3 DNA reads TGTGCCAGCCTCCCACGAGCCGGTTGGACCAATGAGCAGTTCTTC. The rearrangement links TRBV6-5 to TRBJ2-1; D unclear. V shed 8 bases and J shed 6 bases, with 20 bases lying between them. The germline V gene has CDR1 MNHEY and CDR2 SVGAGI. This CDR3 contains 15 residues.

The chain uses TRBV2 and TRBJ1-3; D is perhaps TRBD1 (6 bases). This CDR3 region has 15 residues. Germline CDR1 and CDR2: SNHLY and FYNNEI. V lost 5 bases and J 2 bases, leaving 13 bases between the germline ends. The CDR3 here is CASSPDPGAGNTIYF. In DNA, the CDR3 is TGTGCCAGCAGTCCAGACCCAGGGGCTGGAAACACCATATATTTT.

The CDR3 reads CASGKQGNYEQYF. DNA of the CDR3: TGTGCCAGCGGCAAACAGGGGAACTACGAGCAGTACTTC. V and J are TRBV2 and TRBJ2-7, with 7 bases aligning to TRBD1. The CDR3 is 13 amino acids. V trimming: 8 bases; J trimming: 3 bases; junction bases outside the gene matches: 7. The germline V gene encodes CDR1 SNHLY and CDR2 FYNNEI.

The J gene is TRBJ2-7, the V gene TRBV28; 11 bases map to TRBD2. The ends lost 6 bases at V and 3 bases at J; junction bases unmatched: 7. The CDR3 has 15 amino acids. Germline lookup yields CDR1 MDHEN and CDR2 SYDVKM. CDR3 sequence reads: CASSRGTSGYYEQYF. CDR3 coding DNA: TGTGCCAGCAGCCGGGGGACTAGCGGATACTACGAGCAGTACTTC.

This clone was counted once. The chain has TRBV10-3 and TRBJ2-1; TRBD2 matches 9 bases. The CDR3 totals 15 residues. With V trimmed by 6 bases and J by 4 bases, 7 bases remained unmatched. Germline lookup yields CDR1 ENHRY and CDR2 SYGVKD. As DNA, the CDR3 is TGTGCCATCAGAGCGGGACTAGCAGGATACAATGAGCAGTTCTTC. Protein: CAIRAGLAGYNEQFF.